The next 28 T cell receptor beta chains were all read from a single sample in a study of blood T cell repertoires in COVID-19. Generated by immunoSEQ multiplex PCR, the TCRdb table keeps only in-frame clones and is missing some. The sample lists around 84,000 clones, 85% occurring once. The sequenced material came from peripheral blood. Receptors were obtained from an older man with active or convalescent COVID-19.

The sample holds one count of this clone. The chain couples TRBV4-1 to TRBJ1-2; the D gene is possibly TRBD1 (5 bases). The germline CDR1 and CDR2 sequences are MGHRA and YSYEKL. The CDR3 spans 14 residues. The ends were cut back, 1 base at V and 4 bases at J, with 10 bases in the middle. CDR3 DNA: TGCGCCAGCAGCCAAGTTCGGGGGGGCTATGGCTACACCTTC. Amino acids: CASSQVRGGYGYTF.

The rearrangement links TRBV19 to TRBJ1-6, with TRBD1 matching 8 bases. CDR1 LNHDA and CDR2 SQIVND come from the germline V gene (reference sequence). V lost 6 bases to trimming and J lost 5 bases; unmatched junction nucleotides: 6. This CDR3 comprises 15 residues. The CDR3 spells CASSTDRVNNSPLHF. In DNA form, the CDR3 reads TGTGCCAGTAGCACGGACAGGGTGAATAATTCACCCCTCCACTTT.

The J gene is TRBJ2-5, the V gene TRBV30, with TRBD2 identical over 10 bases. V was pared by 1 base and J by 7 bases, with 9 bases of the junction left unmatched. The CDR3 has 15 amino acids. The germline V gene encodes CDR1 GTSNPN and CDR2 SVGIG (reference sequence). The CDR3 nucleotides read TGTGCCTGGAGTGCCGGGCTAGCGGGAGTGGGGACCCAGTACTTC. Translating it yields CAWSAGLAGVGTQYF. The full variable domain, rest sourced from reference TRBV30 and TRBJ2-5, is SQTIHQWPATLVQPVGSPLSLECTVEGTSNPNLYWYRQAAGRGLQLLFYSVGIGQISSEVPQNLSASRPQDRQFILSSKKLLLSDSGFYLCAWSAGLAGVGTQYFGPGTRLLVL.

This clone was observed once. V gene TRBV11-2 combines with J gene TRBJ2-5; 16 bases match TRBD2. J was trimmed by 5 bases and V by 1 base; bases with no gene match: 7. The CDR3 covers 18 residues. Germline assignment: CDR1 SGHAT and CDR2 FQNNGV. The CDR3 region is CASSLVGTSGGARETQYF. DNA of the CDR3: TGTGCCAGCAGCTTAGTGGGGACTAGCGGGGGGGCTAGGGAGACCCAGTACTTC.

The V gene is TRBV3-1 (or the pseudogene TRBV3-2), the J gene TRBJ2-3, with a possible D match to TRBD2 (6 bases). This CDR3 is built from 16 residues. The V and J ends lost 0 bases and 8 bases respectively, with 18 bases between them. From germline, CDR1 is LGHDT and CDR2 YNNKEL (reference sequence). CDR3 in DNA: TGTGCCAGCAGCCAAGAAAGGGACTGGCCCGTTGGTACGCAGTATTTT. As protein: CASSQERDWPVGTQYF.

V usage is TRBV10-3 and J usage is TRBJ2-5; TRBD2 agrees at 7 bases. V was clipped by 4 bases and J by 0 bases; unmatched bases: 2. Germline V gene data show CDR1 as ENHRY and CDR2 as SYGVKD. This CDR3 has 14 residues. Here the CDR3 reads CAISGSGNQETQYF. As DNA, the CDR3 is TGTGCCATCAGTGGGAGCGGGAACCAAGAGACCCAGTACTTC.

This clone is judged medium-sized. V gene TRBV2 combines with J gene TRBJ1-4; TRBD1 is a possible D gene (5 bases). The CDR3 is made up of 14 amino acids. The germline V and J ends were trimmed by 4 bases and 8 bases, with 14 bases remaining between them. Germline CDR1 reads SNHLY; CDR2 reads FYNNEI. CDR3 region: CASSVGGGREKLFF. The CDR3 region has the DNA TGTGCCAGCAGTGTTGGGGGAGGAAGAGAAAAACTGTTTTTT. Supplemented by reference TRBV2 and TRBJ1-4, the full variable domain reads EPEVTQTPSHQVTQMGQEVILRCVPISNHLYFYWYRQILGQKVEFLVSFYNNEISEKSEIFDDQFSVERPDGSNFTLKIRSTKLEDSAMYFCASSVGGGREKLFFGSGTQLSVL.

This clone was seen just once. This sequence joins TRBV18 and TRBJ1-1; 8 nucleotides agree with TRBD1. J was trimmed by 1 base and V by 5 bases; bases with no gene match: 6. The CDR3 sequence is 15 residues long. CDR1 is KGHSH, CDR2 LQKENI, per germline. The CDR3 reads CASSSSGGANTEAFF. CDR3 DNA sequence: TGTGCCAGCTCATCTTCAGGGGGCGCGAACACTGAAGCTTTCTTT.

The chain has TRBV7-9 and TRBJ2-5, with 7 bases lining up with TRBD2. Germline values: CDR1 SEHNR, CDR2 FQNEAQ (reference sequence). J was trimmed by 5 bases and V by 5 bases; bases with no gene match: 14. This CDR3 is built from 16 residues. The CDR3 DNA sequence: TGTGCCAGCAGCCCTAAAGGGGTGGGAGGGGCTGAGACCCAGTACTTC. Translating gives CASSPKGVGGAETQYF.

V is TRBV7-9 and J is TRBJ1-2; D is perhaps TRBD1 (5 bases). Trimming removed 2 bases at V and 7 bases at J, with 17 bases between. CDR1 is SEHNR, CDR2 FQNEAQ, per germline (reference sequence). This CDR3 spans 15 amino acids. DNA for the CDR3: TGTGCCAGCAGCTTATCTGGAATTATAGGGGTTGGCTACACCTTC. Residues: CASSLSGIIGVGYTF.

The chain couples TRBV5-1 to TRBJ2-1; 7 nucleotides match TRBD2. Germline V gene data show CDR1 as SGHRS and CDR2 as YFSETQ. The V and J ends lost 4 bases and 4 bases, in that order; junction bases with no gene match: 11. The CDR3 extends over 16 amino acids. The DNA for the CDR3 is TGCGCCAGCAGCCACCGTGGGGAGGGCGGGTACAATGAGCAGTTCTTC. It translates to CASSHRGEGGYNEQFF.

The gene calls are TRBV6-5 and TRBJ2-3; 9 bases agree with TRBD2. The CDR3 spans 15 residues. The V segment lost 2 bases and the J segment 3 bases; nucleotides outside the gene matches: 3. Germline V gene data show CDR1 as MNHEY and CDR2 as SVGAGI. The CDR3 DNA reads TGTGCCAGCAGTTACGGCGGGGGGGCAACAGATACGCAGTATTTT. Encoded protein: CASSYGGGATDTQYF.

The V and J genes are TRBV25-1 and TRBJ1-1; D call uncertain. The CDR3 is 14 amino acids. Trimming took off 4 bases at V and 1 base at J, with 10 bases between the two ends. The germline V gene encodes CDR1 MGHDK and CDR2 SYGVNS. The CDR3 region is CASSGTFRNTEAFF. The CDR3 DNA follows: TGTGCCAGCAGTGGAACTTTTAGGAACACTGAAGCTTTCTTT.

This chain links TRBV5-4 with TRBJ1-1; maybe TRBD1 (5 bases). The ends were cut back, 4 bases at V and 1 base at J, with 20 bases in the middle. This CDR3 region has 17 residues. CDR1 is SGHNT, CDR2 YYREEE, per germline (reference sequence). The CDR3 DNA is TGTGCCAGCAGCCTCCCAAAAAACGGGGGAAAGAACACTGAAGCTTTCTTT. As protein: CASSLPKNGGKNTEAFF.

This clone was seen a single time. The chain employs TRBV5-4 and TRBJ1-2, with D maybe TRBD1 (6 bases). V was clipped by 4 bases and J by 5 bases, with 15 bases between them. Germline V gene lookup returns CDR1 SGHNT and CDR2 YYREEE (reference sequence). The CDR3 extends over 14 amino acids. CDR3 DNA sequence: TGTGCCAGCAGCCCAACGGGACACATATATGGCTACACCTTC. Its protein is CASSPTGHIYGYTF.

The CDR3 sequence is CASSVRGFSGNREQFF. CDR3 DNA sequence: TGTGCCAGCAGCGTCCGAGGGTTTAGCGGGAATCGTGAGCAGTTCTTC. The chain recombines TRBV9 with TRBJ2-1, with TRBD2 identical over 8 bases. CDR3 size: 16 residues. Germline CDR1 SGDLS, CDR2 YYNGEE. With V trimmed by 2 bases and J by 9 bases, 13 bases remained unmatched.

The rearrangement joins TRBV11-2 to TRBJ2-5, with 7 bases fitting TRBD2. V gave up 5 bases and J gave up 5 bases; unmatched junction bases: 8. The CDR3 is 14 residues long. Germline V gives CDR1 SGHAT, CDR2 FQNNGV. CDR3 nucleotide sequence: TGTGCCAGCAGCCCCACTAGCGCCTCGGAGACCCAGTACTTC. Amino acid sequence: CASSPTSASETQYF.

The chain joins TRBV11-2 to TRBJ1-2; D might be TRBD1 (5 bases). Germline V gene sequence: CDR1 SGHAT, CDR2 FQNNGV. CDR3 size: 13 residues. V was trimmed by 0 bases and J by 7 bases, leaving 9 bases between them. The CDR3 DNA is TGTGCCAGCAGCTTAGATGGCCAGGGTGGCTACACCTTC. Translation gives CASSLDGQGGYTF.

The chain combines TRBV4-1 with TRBJ2-3; possible D gene TRBD1, 6 bases. CDR1 is MGHRA, CDR2 YSYEKL, per germline. This CDR3 region has 17 residues. V was pared by 1 base and J by 2 bases, with 16 bases between. In DNA, the CDR3 is TGCGCCAGCAGCCAAGCATTGTTTCAGGGGACCACAGATACGCAGTATTTT. Residues: CASSQALFQGTTDTQYF.

The chain combines TRBV12-3 or TRBV12-4 with TRBJ1-2; D is ambiguous. The V gene lost 1 base and the J gene lost 3 bases, with 6 bases spanning the gap. The CDR3 spans 13 residues. The CDR3 sequence is CASSLGVDYGYTF. The CDR3 coding sequence is TGTGCCAGCAGTTTAGGAGTAGACTATGGCTACACCTTC.

The chain couples TRBV5-1 to TRBJ2-3; D may be TRBD2 (5 bases). V was clipped by 0 bases and J by 2 bases, with 16 bases between them. Germline V gene data show CDR1 as SGHRS and CDR2 as YFSETQ. The CDR3 extends over 17 amino acids. The CDR3 bases are TGCGCCAGCAGCTTGGCGGTAGGGAGTCCTAACACAGATACGCAGTATTTT. Encoded protein: CASSLAVGSPNTDTQYF.

The chain uses TRBV5-6 and TRBJ1-4; D remains ambiguous. Looked up from germline, CDR1 is SGHDT and CDR2 is YYEEEE. CDR3 length equals 16 residues. V lost 0 bases, J lost 4 bases, and 13 bases lay in between. For the CDR3, the DNA is TGTGCCAGCAGCTTGGCCGCCGGGTTTAGTAATGAAAAACTGTTTTTT. Protein product: CASSLAAGFSNEKLFF.

This chain links TRBV21-1 with TRBJ1-2; the table's D call, TRBD1, has no DNA check behind it. TRBV21-1 constitutes a pseudogene. The length of the CDR3 is 14 residues. This CDR3 is CASSKGDRIFGYTF. DNA of the CDR3: TGTGCCAGCAGCAAAGGGGACAGGATCTTTGGCTACACCTTC.

This clone was found once. This chain connects TRBV21-1 to TRBJ2-7; the table's D call, TRBD1, has no DNA check behind it. TRBV21-1 is noted as a pseudogene. This CDR3 has 16 amino acids. CDR3: CASSFRDRDYSYEQYV. DNA for the CDR3: TGTGCCAGCAGCTTTAGGGACAGGGACTACTCCTACGAGCAGTACGTC.

This chain joins TRBV6-6 and TRBJ2-7, with 13 bases that match TRBD2. Germline-derived CDR1 and CDR2 are MNHNY and SVGAGI (reference sequence). Germline trimming cut 5 bases from V and 2 bases from J; bases unmatched to any gene: 6. The CDR3 contains 16 residues. The DNA of the CDR3 is TGTGCCAGCAGTCCTAAACTAGCGGGAGGGCCCTACGAGCAGTACGTC. Translated, it gives CASSPKLAGGPYEQYV.

The V gene is TRBV6-5, the J gene TRBJ2-1, with TRBD1 matching 7 bases. V shed 0 bases and J 1 base; nucleotides not matched to a gene: 3. The CDR3 length is 16 residues. CDR1 and CDR2 (germline): MNHEY, SVGAGI. CDR3 residues: CASSYSGQISYNEQFF. CDR3 nucleotides: TGTGCCAGCAGTTACTCGGGACAGATATCCTACAATGAGCAGTTCTTC.

CDR3 DNA: TGTGCCACCAGTGATACCGGACTAGCGGGGTTCGGAACCCAGTACTTC. Residues: CATSDTGLAGFGTQYF. The rearrangement joins TRBV24-1 to TRBJ2-5; TRBD2 matches at 12 bases. Germline CDR1 and CDR2: KGHDR and SFDVKD. The V gene end was trimmed by 3 bases and the J gene end by 8 bases; junction bases not matched to a gene: 9. CDR3 length equals 16 residues.

The chain links TRBV18 to TRBJ2-2; 12 bases are a match to TRBD1. CDR1 is KGHSH, CDR2 LQKENI, per germline. CDR3 size: 16 residues. Trimming at V came to 2 bases and at J to 9 bases, leaving 7 bases not matched to a gene. CDR3 in DNA: TGTGCCAGCTCACCATCCGGGACAGGGGGCCCAAGGGAGCTGTTTTTT. Amino acids: CASSPSGTGGPRELFF.